The 7 T cell receptor beta chains reported below all come from one sample, sequenced in a study of CD8 T cells in Susac syndrome. With random hexamers, reverse transcription was performed on about 0.45 to 1 ug of RNA. Using its own MiXCR run on the immunoSEQ multiplex PCR reads, TCRdb lists one record per CDR3 protein. Of about 49,000 distinct CDR3 sequences listed, over 85% are singletons. The sample consisted of CD8+ T cells from PBMCs. Receptor source: a human donor in good health.

The J gene is TRBJ2-7, the V gene TRBV5-6, with 7 bases aligning to TRBD1. The V segment lost 4 bases and the J segment 2 bases; nucleotides outside the gene matches: 12. Germline V lookup: CDR1 SGHDT, CDR2 YYEEEE. This CDR3 spans 16 amino acids. The CDR3 nucleotides are TGTGCCAGCAGCAGTACGGGGACAGTGGGAACCTACGAGCAGTACTTC. This translates into CASSSTGTVGTYEQYF.

This clonotype has only one observation. The rearrangement uses TRBV6-5 and TRBJ2-7, with 8 positions matching TRBD1. V dropped 2 bases and J dropped 7; count of bases not matched to a gene: 7. This CDR3 comprises 14 residues. From germline, CDR1 is MNHEY and CDR2 SVGAGI. Here the CDR3 DNA reads TGTGCCAGCAGTTACGCGCAGGGGGCAGAGGAGCAGTACTTC. This encodes CASSYAQGAEEQYF.

This chain connects TRBV5-1 to TRBJ2-7; tentatively, D is TRBD1 (6 bases). Germline V gene data show CDR1 as SGHRS and CDR2 as YFSETQ. Trimming removed 1 base from V and 3 bases from J, with 14 bases in between. The CDR3 contains 15 residues. The DNA for the CDR3 is TGCGCCAGCAGCTTGCTACAGGGTGGGAGCTACGAGCAGTACTTC. Translated: CASSLLQGGSYEQYF. The complete variable domain, with remaining parts taken from reference TRBV5-1 and TRBJ2-7, reads KAGVTQTPRYLIKTRGQQVTLSCSPISGHRSVSWYQQTPGQGLQFLFEYFSETQRNKGNFPGRFSGRQFSNSRSEMNVSTLELGDSALYLCASSLLQGGSYEQYFGPGTRLTVT.

The rearrangement links TRBV7-9 to TRBJ2-7; 7 bases match TRBD1. The germline V gene has CDR1 SEHNR and CDR2 FQNEAQ (reference sequence). The CDR3 is 16 amino acids. Unmatched junction bases numbered 9, after V lost 3 bases and J lost 1 base. The CDR3 nucleotides are TGTGCCAGCAGCTTCGTACGGGACAGCATGTCCTACGAGCAGTACTTC. It codes for CASSFVRDSMSYEQYF.

This chain connects TRBV29-1 to TRBJ2-7; D is possibly TRBD2 (6 bases). CDR3 length: 14 residues. V dropped 6 bases and J dropped 5 bases, with 20 bases sitting between them. Germline assignment: CDR1 SQVTM and CDR2 ANQGSEA. Here the CDR3 reads CSVRGLPGVHEQYF. The CDR3 region has the DNA TGCAGCGTCAGAGGACTACCAGGCGTCCACGAGCAGTACTTC.

This clonotype has only one observation. This chain links TRBV13 with TRBJ2-7, with D perhaps matching TRBD2 (6 bases). Germline V gives CDR1 PRHDT, CDR2 FYEKMQ (reference sequence). Trimming left V 0 bases short and J 3 bases short, with 9 bases between. The CDR3 runs 14 residues. Here the CDR3 reads CASSLGRGSYEQYF. CDR3 DNA sequence: TGTGCCAGCAGCTTAGGCCGGGGGAGCTACGAGCAGTACTTC.

V usage is TRBV5-6 and J usage is TRBJ2-7; TRBD2 matches 12 bases. Germline values: CDR1 SGHDT, CDR2 YYEEEE. CDR3 length: 17 amino acids. Trimming took 0 bases from V and 3 from J; bases not matched to a gene: 7. The CDR3 region has the DNA TGTGCCAGCAGCTTGGGACTAGCGGGAGAGCATTACTACGAGCAGTACTTC. It specifies CASSLGLAGEHYYEQYF.